The 27 T cell receptor beta chains given below trace back to one sample, sequenced in a study of cytomegalovirus exposure and HLA in healthy donors. Vbeta (60) and Jbeta (13) primers were used in the PCR. Here immunoSEQ multiplex PCR was the method, and the copy in TCRdb shows in-frame clones only, minus some. Among roughly 140,000 clones listed, roughly 73% were seen once. The source material was PBMCs. These TCRs come from a human donor in good health.

The chain carries TRBV6-5 and TRBJ2-2; no firm D call. This CDR3 region has 13 residues. The ends were cut back, 2 bases at V and 7 bases at J, with 8 bases in the middle. Germline values: CDR1 MNHEY, CDR2 SVGAGI. The CDR3 DNA reads as TGTGCCAGCAGTTACGGTGAGGACGGGGAGCTGTTTTTT. This sequence encodes CASSYGEDGELFF.

In DNA, the CDR3 is TGTGCCATCAGCGGGACAGGTTCTGGAAACACCATATATTTT. This sequence encodes CAISGTGSGNTIYF. J is TRBJ1-3 and V is TRBV10-3; TRBD1 aligns across 8 bases. Germline loops: CDR1 ENHRY, CDR2 SYGVKD. This CDR3 contains 14 residues. V lost 6 bases and J lost 1; bases outside the gene matches: 2.

CDR3 coding DNA: TGTGCCAGTAGTATTTGGACAGGGGACAATCAGCCCCAGCATTTT. It specifies CASSIWTGDNQPQHF. The J gene is TRBJ1-5, the V gene TRBV19; 9 positions match TRBD1. CDR1 LNHDA and CDR2 SQIVND come from the germline V gene (reference sequence). After removal of 3 bases from V and 3 bases from J, the junction contained 3 bases not matched to a gene. This CDR3 comprises 15 residues.

The chain employs TRBV7-8 and TRBJ1-2; 9 bases line up with TRBD1. Trimming at V came to 2 bases and at J to 4 bases, leaving 5 bases not matched to a gene. CDR3 length: 15 residues. Per germline, CDR1 SGHVS and CDR2 FQNEAQ. The DNA of the CDR3 is TGTGCCAGCAGCTTAAGGACAGGGGTACGCTATGGCTACACCTTC. Translated, it gives CASSLRTGVRYGYTF.

This clone was seen a handful of times. The rearrangement uses TRBV10-3 and TRBJ2-5; 9 bases agree with TRBD2. J lost 1 base, V lost 4 bases, and 1 base had no gene match. The CDR3 loop spans 14 amino acids. CDR1 is ENHRY and CDR2 is SYGVKD in the germline V gene. The CDR3 coding sequence is TGTGCCATCAGTGGTAGCGGGAGCCAAGAGACCCAGTACTTC. This translates into CAISGSGSQETQYF.

V usage is TRBV27 and J usage is TRBJ2-1; D may be TRBD2 (6 bases). This CDR3 region has 16 residues. V was clipped by 0 bases and J by 7 bases, with 16 bases between them. Looked up from germline, CDR1 is MNHEY and CDR2 is SMNVEV (reference sequence). CDR3 sequence (DNA): TGTGCCAGCAGTTTATCGGGCGGGAACCCGAGAAATGAGCAGTTCTTC. Protein sequence: CASSLSGGNPRNEQFF.

CDR3 in amino acids: CASSLAPGGFTEAFF. Here the CDR3 DNA reads TGTGCCAGCAGCTTGGCCCCAGGGGGCTTCACTGAAGCTTTCTTT. The V gene is TRBV5-5, the J gene TRBJ1-1, with 8 bases identical to TRBD1. The CDR3 sequence is 15 residues long. In germline, CDR1 is SGHKS, CDR2 YYEKEE (reference sequence). V was pared by 0 bases and J by 4 bases, with 5 bases of the junction left unmatched.

The V and J genes are TRBV4-1 and TRBJ2-5; 11 nucleotides align to TRBD2. This CDR3 has 17 residues. Looked up from germline, CDR1 is MGHRA and CDR2 is YSYEKL. The junction had 5 bases not matched to a gene; V was cut back by 1 base and J by 1 base. CDR3 DNA sequence: TGCGCCAGCAGCCAAGTCCTAGCGGGGGGAATCCAAGAGACCCAGTACTTC. This encodes CASSQVLAGGIQETQYF.

The V call is TRBV6-5, the J call TRBJ2-7; D may be TRBD2 (6 bases). V lost 7 bases, J lost 6 bases, and 7 bases lay in between. The CDR3 has 10 residues. Per germline, CDR1 MNHEY and CDR2 SVGAGI. The CDR3 nucleotides are TGTGCCAGCAAGGGAGGCGAGCAGTACTTC. Its translation: CASKGGEQYF.

V usage is TRBV10-3 and J usage is TRBJ2-6; D gene ambiguous. Germline values: CDR1 ENHRY, CDR2 SYGVKD. The CDR3 contains 15 residues. V was shortened by 5 bases and J by 0 bases, with 8 bases between the two germline ends. This CDR3 reads CAISTRDSGANVLTF. The CDR3 DNA follows: TGTGCCATCAGTACGCGAGACTCTGGGGCCAACGTCCTGACTTTC.

The chain carries TRBV28 and TRBJ2-7; 11 bases are shared with TRBD1. Trimming took 2 bases from V and 11 from J; bases not matched to a gene: 8. The germline V gene has CDR1 MDHEN and CDR2 SYDVKM. This CDR3 region has 14 residues. In DNA form, the CDR3 reads TGTGCCAGCAGTTTAGGCGGACAGGGGGCGAGAGAGTACTTC. It encodes CASSLGGQGAREYF.

The chain employs TRBV11-3 and TRBJ2-7, with TRBD2 identical over 8 bases. From germline, CDR1 is SGHNT and CDR2 YENEEA. V lost 5 bases and J lost 2; bases outside the gene matches: 8. The CDR3 has 15 amino acids. The CDR3 sequence: CASSPLTSATYEQYF. CDR3 sequence (DNA): TGTGCCAGCAGCCCCCTGACTAGCGCAACCTACGAGCAGTACTTC.

This sequence joins TRBV6-1 and TRBJ1-3; D possibly corresponds to TRBD1 (5 bases). The germline CDR1 and CDR2 sequences are MNHNS and SASEGT. The CDR3 is 12 amino acids. Trimming left V 11 bases short and J 0 bases short, with 8 bases between. CDR3 amino acids: CAGQGSGNTIYF. The CDR3 bases are TGTGCCGGGCAGGGCTCTGGAAACACCATATATTTT.

The V gene is TRBV30, the J gene TRBJ2-1, with D perhaps TRBD1 (5 bases). The germline gives CDR1 GTSNPN, CDR2 SVGIG (reference sequence). The CDR3 length is 13 residues. Between the trimmed V and J ends, which lost 4 bases and 6 bases, there was a span of 13 bases. The CDR3 here is CAWKTARFNEQFF. The CDR3 DNA is TGTGCCTGGAAGACAGCCCGATTCAATGAGCAGTTCTTC.

V gene TRBV19 combines with J gene TRBJ2-1; TRBD1 matches at 7 bases. Germline V lookup: CDR1 LNHDA, CDR2 SQIVND (reference sequence). With 7 bases clipped from V and 8 bases from J, the junction kept 11 bases outside the gene matches. The CDR3 has 14 amino acids. The CDR3 bases are TGTGCCAGTACCCAAGGACAGGTTGTCGATGAGCAGTTCTTC. Residues: CASTQGQVVDEQFF.

The rearrangement joins TRBV5-6 to TRBJ1-2; TRBD1 aligns across 7 bases. The length of the CDR3 is 13 residues. Losses at the gene ends were 2 bases for V and 7 bases for J; bases not matched to a gene: 5. Germline CDR1 and CDR2: SGHDT and YYEEEE. The CDR3 sequence is CASSFYRGGGYTF. The CDR3 nucleotides read TGTGCCAGCAGCTTCTACAGGGGAGGTGGCTACACCTTC.

This clone was seen once. The chain links TRBV6-1 to TRBJ1-2, with D perhaps matching TRBD1 (5 bases). The ends were cut back, 6 bases at V and 6 bases at J, with 20 bases in the middle. The CDR3 totals 15 residues. Germline lookup yields CDR1 MNHNS and CDR2 SASEGT. The DNA for the CDR3 is TGTGCCAGCAGAGACCCCAGAGCAGGGAGGGATGGCTACACCTTC. It encodes CASRDPRAGRDGYTF.

This clone was seen more than once but under ten times. This chain connects TRBV4-1 to TRBJ2-3; no reliable D call. V lost 0 bases, J lost 3 bases, and 28 bases lay in between. Germline CDR1 is MGHRA and CDR2 is YSYEKL. This CDR3 is built from 21 residues. CDR3 in amino acids: CASSQDLATALELARTDTQYF. The CDR3 bases are TGCGCCAGCAGCCAAGATCTTGCTACAGCCTTAGAATTGGCACGAACAGATACGCAGTATTTT.

With regard to this clone: At the DNA level, this CDR3 is encoded by other sequences in the same sample as well. This chain connects TRBV7-2 to TRBJ1-5; D gene unclear. CDR1 and CDR2 from the germline V gene are SGHTA and FQGNSA. Trimming pared 5 bases from V and 6 bases from J, leaving 8 bases between. The CDR3 sequence is 12 residues long. CDR3: CASSLGSQPQHF. The CDR3 region has the DNA TGTGCCAGCAGCCTAGGCAGTCAGCCCCAGCATTTT.

V usage is TRBV4-1 and J usage is TRBJ2-7; D perhaps matches TRBD2 (6 bases). CDR3 length equals 14 residues. V was cut by 1 base and J by 0 bases, with 7 bases left in between. CDR1 and CDR2 from the germline V gene are MGHRA and YSYEKL. CDR3 residues: CASSQVRGSYEQYF. Here the CDR3 DNA reads TGCGCCAGCAGCCAAGTGCGGGGCTCCTACGAGCAGTACTTC.

The chain combines TRBV29-1 with TRBJ2-3, with 7 bases fitting TRBD1. V was clipped by 1 base and J by 6 bases; unmatched bases: 7. The CDR3 is 14 amino acids. Germline V gene lookup returns CDR1 SQVTM and CDR2 ANQGSEA. CDR3 nucleotides: TGCAGCGTTGAAGTGTTCCAGGGGGAGGATACGCAGTATTTT. Its translation is CSVEVFQGEDTQYF.

The chain employs TRBV11-3 and TRBJ2-1; TRBD2 matches at 12 bases. With 0 bases clipped from V and 5 bases from J, the junction kept 5 bases outside the gene matches. CDR3 size: 17 residues. The germline V gene encodes CDR1 SGHNT and CDR2 YENEEA. The chain's CDR3 is CASSLDRLAGVDNEQFF. The CDR3 DNA reads as TGTGCCAGCAGCTTAGATCGACTAGCGGGAGTAGACAATGAGCAGTTCTTC.

The J gene is TRBJ1-2, the V gene TRBV7-2; D is possibly TRBD1 (6 bases). Trimming removed 7 bases at V and 7 bases at J, with 10 bases between. The CDR3 sequence is 11 residues long. Germline lookup yields CDR1 SGHTA and CDR2 FQGNSA. The DNA for the CDR3 is TGTGCCAGCAAACAGGGTGGTGGCTACACCTTC. Protein product: CASKQGGGYTF.

The DNA for the CDR3 is TGTGCCACCAGCAGATCGCGGACTAGCGGCACAGATACGCAGTATTTT. It specifies CATSRSRTSGTDTQYF. The gene calls are TRBV15 and TRBJ2-3, with 9 bases that match TRBD2. Looked up from germline, CDR1 is LNHNV and CDR2 is YYDKDF (reference sequence). Germline trimming cut 2 bases from V and 1 base from J; bases unmatched to any gene: 4. This CDR3 is built from 16 residues.

In its sample, this clone was seen a few times. V usage is TRBV7-3 and J usage is TRBJ2-3; D perhaps matches TRBD1 (6 bases). The length of the CDR3 is 15 residues. Germline V lookup: CDR1 SGHTA, CDR2 FQGTGA. V was shortened by 3 bases and J by 3 bases, with 13 bases between the two germline ends. The DNA for the CDR3 is TGTGCCAGCAGCTTTTTAGGACAGCGAACAGATACGCAGTATTTT. Residues: CASSFLGQRTDTQYF.

The J gene is TRBJ2-1, the V gene TRBV5-4; 9 bases agree with TRBD2. Germline V gene data show CDR1 as SGHNT and CDR2 as YYREEE (reference sequence). After removal of 0 bases from V and 9 bases from J, the junction contained 7 bases not matched to a gene. CDR3 size: 15 residues. Written as DNA, the CDR3 is TGTGCCAGCAGCTTGGTATCTAGCGGGATAGGTGAGCAGTTCTTC. Protein sequence: CASSLVSSGIGEQFF.

This clone was observed once. The chain uses TRBV4-1 and TRBJ1-5; D ambiguous. CDR1 is MGHRA, CDR2 YSYEKL, per germline. Trimming took off 1 base at V and 5 bases at J, with 6 bases between the two ends. This CDR3 spans 13 amino acids. The CDR3 sequence is CASSQGADQPQHF. Here the CDR3 DNA reads TGCGCCAGCAGCCAAGGGGCAGATCAGCCCCAGCATTTT.